The TCR beta chain described here comes from a study of human T cells and chemical hapten exposure. Study results and caveats: In comparison with controls, expanded TCRs gave rise to a significantly larger number of large CDR3 similarity clusters. Alopecia affecting every donor means their immune response may not match healthy people's. More PT1 expanded TCRs went with higher patch test scores.

Remarks on this clonotype: What it binds is unknown.

Separate cDNA molecules received unique molecular identifiers, which the library attached to them. TCRdb reprocessed the RACE reads via MiXCR and lists one record per CDR3 protein. The repertoire has over 50,000 distinct CDR3 sequences, 9.5% to 10% of them found once; the top ten carry 9.5% to 10%. Germline V gene lookup returns CDR1 KGHSH and CDR2 LQKENI. This CDR3 contains 13 residues. After removal of 4 bases from V and 6 bases from J, the junction contained 3 bases not matched to a gene. Indicated time point: pre-sensitization, week 0. Indicated treatment: therapeutic diphenylcyclopropenone sensitization with weekly scalp DPC. Before extraction, the whole blood was not fractionated, and total RNA was taken from it.

The rearrangement joins TRBV18 to TRBJ2-7; TRBD1 matches 10 bases. This TCR derives from a young woman with alopecia areata. Some clones in this sample may be carry-over from other donors' samples. The starting material was whole blood, obtained in connection with sensitization to the hapten diphenylcyclopropenone (DPC). The CDR3 region has the DNA TGTGCCAGCTCACAGGGGGACAGGGGCGAGCAGTACTTC. Its translation is CASSQGDRGEQYF.